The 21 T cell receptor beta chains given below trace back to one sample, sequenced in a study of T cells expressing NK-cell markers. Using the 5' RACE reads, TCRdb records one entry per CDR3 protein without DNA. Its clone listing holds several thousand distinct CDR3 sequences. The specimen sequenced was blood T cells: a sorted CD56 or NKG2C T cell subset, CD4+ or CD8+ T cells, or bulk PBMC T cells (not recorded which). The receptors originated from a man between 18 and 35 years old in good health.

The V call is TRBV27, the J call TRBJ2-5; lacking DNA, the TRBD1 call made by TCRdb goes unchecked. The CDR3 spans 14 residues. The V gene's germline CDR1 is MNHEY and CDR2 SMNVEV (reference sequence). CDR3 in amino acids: CASSPGQGWETQYF.

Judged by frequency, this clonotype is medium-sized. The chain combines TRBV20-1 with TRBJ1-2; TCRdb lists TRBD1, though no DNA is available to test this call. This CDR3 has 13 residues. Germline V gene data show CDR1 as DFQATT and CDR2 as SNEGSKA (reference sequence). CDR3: CSATGRGPGGYTF.

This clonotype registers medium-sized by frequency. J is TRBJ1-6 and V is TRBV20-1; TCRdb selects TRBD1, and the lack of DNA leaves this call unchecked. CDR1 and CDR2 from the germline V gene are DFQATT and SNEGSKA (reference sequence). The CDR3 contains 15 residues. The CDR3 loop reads CSARDLDRRDSPLHF.

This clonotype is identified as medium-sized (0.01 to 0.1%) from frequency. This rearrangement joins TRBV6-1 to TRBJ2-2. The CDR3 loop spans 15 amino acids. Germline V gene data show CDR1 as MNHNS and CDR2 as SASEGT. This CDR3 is CASRDAGVPPGELFF.

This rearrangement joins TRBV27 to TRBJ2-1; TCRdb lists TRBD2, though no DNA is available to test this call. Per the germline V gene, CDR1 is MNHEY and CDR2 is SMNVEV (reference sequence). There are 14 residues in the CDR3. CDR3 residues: CASTTGLARDEQFF.

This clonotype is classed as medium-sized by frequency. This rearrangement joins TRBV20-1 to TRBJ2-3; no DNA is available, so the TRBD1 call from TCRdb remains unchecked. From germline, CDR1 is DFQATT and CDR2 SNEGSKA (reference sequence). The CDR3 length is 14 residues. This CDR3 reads CSARVGGTKDTQYF.

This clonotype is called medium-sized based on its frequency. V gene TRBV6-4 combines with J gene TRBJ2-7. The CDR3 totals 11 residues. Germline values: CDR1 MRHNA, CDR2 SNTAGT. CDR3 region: CAPRTEYEQYF.

CDR3 sequence reads: CSAGVGTGELFF. This chain joins TRBV20-1 and TRBJ2-2. Germline V gene sequence: CDR1 DFQATT, CDR2 SNEGSKA (reference sequence). The CDR3 extends over 12 amino acids.

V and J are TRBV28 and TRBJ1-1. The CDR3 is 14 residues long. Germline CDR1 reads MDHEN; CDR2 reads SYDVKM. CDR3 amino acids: CASDAASVNTEAFF. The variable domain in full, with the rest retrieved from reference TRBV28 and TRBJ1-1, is DVKVTQSSRYLVKRTGEKVFLECVQDMDHENMFWYRQDPGLGLRLIYFSYDVKMKEKGDIPEGYSVSREKKERFSLILESASTNQTSMYLCASDAASVNTEAFFGQGTRLTVV.

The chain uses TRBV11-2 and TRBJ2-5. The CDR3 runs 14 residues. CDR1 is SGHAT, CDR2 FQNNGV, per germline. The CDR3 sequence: CASSLVPLGETQYF.

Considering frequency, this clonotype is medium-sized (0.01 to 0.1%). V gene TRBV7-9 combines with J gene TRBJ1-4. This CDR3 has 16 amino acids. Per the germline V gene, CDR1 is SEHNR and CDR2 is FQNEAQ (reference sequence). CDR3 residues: CASSTGPIATNEKLFF.

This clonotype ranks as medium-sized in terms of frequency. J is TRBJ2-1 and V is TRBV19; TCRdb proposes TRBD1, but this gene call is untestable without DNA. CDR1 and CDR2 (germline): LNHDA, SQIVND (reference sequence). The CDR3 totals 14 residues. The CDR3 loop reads CASSSVPLGNEQFF.

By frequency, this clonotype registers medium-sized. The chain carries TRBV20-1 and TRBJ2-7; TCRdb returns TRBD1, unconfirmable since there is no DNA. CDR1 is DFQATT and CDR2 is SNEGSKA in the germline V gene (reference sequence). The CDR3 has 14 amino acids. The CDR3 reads CSAGPLSFSYEQYF.

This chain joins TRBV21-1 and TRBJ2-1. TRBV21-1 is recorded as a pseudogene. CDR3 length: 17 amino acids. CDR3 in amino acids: CASSKPPRVFSYNEQFF.

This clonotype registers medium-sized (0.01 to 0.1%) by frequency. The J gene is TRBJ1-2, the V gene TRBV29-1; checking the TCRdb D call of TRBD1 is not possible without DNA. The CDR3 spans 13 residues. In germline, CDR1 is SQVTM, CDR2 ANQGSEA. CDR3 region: CSVEKAGGHGYTF.

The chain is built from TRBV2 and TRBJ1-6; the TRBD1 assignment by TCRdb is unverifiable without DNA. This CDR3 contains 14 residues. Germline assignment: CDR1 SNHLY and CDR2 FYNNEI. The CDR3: CASKEGAGGSPLHF.

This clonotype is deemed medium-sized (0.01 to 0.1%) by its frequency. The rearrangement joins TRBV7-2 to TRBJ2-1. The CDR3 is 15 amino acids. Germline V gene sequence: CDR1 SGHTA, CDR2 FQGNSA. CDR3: CASSHILSSYNEQFF.

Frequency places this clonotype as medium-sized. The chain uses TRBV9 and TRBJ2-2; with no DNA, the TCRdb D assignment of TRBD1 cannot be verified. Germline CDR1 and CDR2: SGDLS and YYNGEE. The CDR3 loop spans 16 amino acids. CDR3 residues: CASSGRQATNTGELFF.

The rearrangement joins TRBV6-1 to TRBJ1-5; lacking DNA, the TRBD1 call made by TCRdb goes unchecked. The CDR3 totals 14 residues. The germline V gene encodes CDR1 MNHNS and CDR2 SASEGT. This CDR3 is CASRKGQGHQPQHF.

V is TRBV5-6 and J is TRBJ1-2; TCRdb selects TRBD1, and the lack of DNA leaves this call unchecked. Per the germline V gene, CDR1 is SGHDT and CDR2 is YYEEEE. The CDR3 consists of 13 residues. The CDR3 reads CASSWTVIYGYTF.

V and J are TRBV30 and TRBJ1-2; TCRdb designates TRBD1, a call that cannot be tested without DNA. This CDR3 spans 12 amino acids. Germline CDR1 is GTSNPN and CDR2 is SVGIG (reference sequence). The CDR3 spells CARGQTNYGYTF. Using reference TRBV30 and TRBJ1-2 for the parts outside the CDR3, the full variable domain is SQTIHQWPATLVQPVGSPLSLECTVEGTSNPNLYWYRQAAGRGLQLLFYSVGIGQISSEVPQNLSASRPQDRQFILSSKKLLLSDSGFYLCARGQTNYGYTFGSGTRLTVV.